Listed below are T cell receptor beta chains from one sample, sequenced in a study of T-cell reconstitution after alpha-beta-depleted transplantation in children. TCRdb re-called the PCR reads through MiXCR, storing one row per CDR3 protein. The sample shows approximately 98,000 distinct CDR3 sequences, roughly 6.1% of them seen only once. The sequencing here drew on PBMCs, mostly from graft donor cells, taken 360 days after TCRalphabeta/CD19-depleted stem cell transplant. These receptors all stem from a male patient between 2 and 10 years old who had a stem cell transplant for acute lymphoblastic leukemia, so the T cells may come from the graft donor. Both conserved end residues are part of each CDR3. D genes are given only for firm matches. Some rows have no size entry. The others give once, few or many, or a class for an expanded clone.

TRBV10-3	TRBJ2-7	many	TRBD1	TGTGCCATCAGTGCGGCAGGGGGCCGGTACGAGCAGTACTTC	CAISAAGGRYEQYF
TRBV7-2	TRBJ2-7	many	.	TGTGCCAGCAGCTTACTCCGGCACTTCTCCTACGAGCAGTACTTC	CASSLLRHFSYEQYF
TRBV4-3	TRBJ1-1	few	TRBD1	TGCGCCAGCAGCCCGGGGACAGGGGTTTACACTGAAGCTTTCTTT	CASSPGTGVYTEAFF
TRBV20-1	TRBJ2-7	few	.	TGCAGTGCTAGTTCCCAAGGCTCCTACGAGCAGTACTTC	CSASSQGSYEQYF
TRBV4-3	TRBJ1-5	few	.	TGCGCCAGCAGCCAAGAACCCCCCTCAGGGGATCAGCCCCAGCATTTT	CASSQEPPSGDQPQHF
TRBV15	TRBJ1-5	few	.	TGTGCCACCAGCAGGGGTGACAGTTATAGCAATCAGCCCCAGCATTTT	CATSRGDSYSNQPQHF
TRBV27	TRBJ1-4	many	TRBD1	TGTGCCAGCAGCCGACAGGGCAGGGGTGAAAAACTGTTTTTT	CASSRQGRGEKLFF
TRBV5-6	TRBJ2-7	many	.	TGTGCCAGCAGCTGGGGACACCTATACGAGCAGTACTTC	CASSWGHLYEQYF
TRBV27	TRBJ2-3	many	.	TGTGCCAGCCCCTTGACGAGCACAGATACGCAGTATTTT	CASPLTSTDTQYF
TRBV29-1	TRBJ2-7	many	.	TGCAGCGTTGAACTTCCGAGCTCCTACGAGCAGTACTTC	CSVELPSSYEQYF
TRBV12-3/TRBV12-4	TRBJ1-1	many	TRBD1	TGTGCCAGCATGACCTCAGGGGGCAGTGAAGCTTTCTTT	CASMTSGGSEAFF
TRBV4-1	TRBJ2-1	.	.	TGCGCCAGCAGCCAAACCCCGGGCAGTTACAATGAGCAGTTCTTC	CASSQTPGSYNEQFF
TRBV7-2	TRBJ1-3	.	.	TGTGCCAGCAGCTACCCCCTCCTCTCTGGAAACACCATATATTTT	CASSYPLLSGNTIYF
TRBV6-2/TRBV6-3	TRBJ2-6	.	.	TGTGCCAGCAAAAAGGGTGGGGCCAACGTCCTGACTTTC	CASKKGGANVLTF
TRBV10-3	TRBJ2-1	many	.	TGTGCCATCAGTGGCCGGGACAAAGGAGACAATGAGCAGTTCTTC	CAISGRDKGDNEQFF
TRBV20-1	TRBJ2-4	many	TRBD1	TGCAGTGCTTCCACGACAGGGAAGTCTGTCATTCAGTACTTC	CSASTTGKSVIQYF
TRBV20-1	TRBJ2-7	few	TRBD2	TGCAGTGCGGAGGATAGCGGGAGAGGATACGAGCAGTACTTC	CSAEDSGRGYEQYF
TRBV6-2/TRBV6-3	TRBJ2-3	few	.	TGTGCCAGCACCCCAGGAGGGGGAATCGGGGATACGCAGTATTTT	CASTPGGGIGDTQYF
TRBV19	TRBJ2-7	few	.	TGTGCCAGTAGTATCACTGGATGGTACGAGCAGTACTTC	CASSITGWYEQYF
TRBV7-2	TRBJ2-7	few	TRBD1	TGTGCCAGCAGTAGGGACAGTCCGAGCTACGAGCAGTACTTC	CASSRDSPSYEQYF
TRBV5-1	TRBJ2-7	many	.	TGCGCCAGCAGCTTGGAGCCTTATTCCTACGAGCAGTACTTC	CASSLEPYSYEQYF
TRBV6-1	TRBJ2-5	.	TRBD1	TGTGCCAGCAGTAAGGACAGGCTCGGGCGGGAGACCCAGTACTTC	CASSKDRLGRETQYF
TRBV6-5	TRBJ2-1	many	TRBD2	TGTGCCAGCAGTTTAAGCCAGCCCCGGGGGGAGCCTAACAATGAGCAGTTCTTC	CASSLSQPRGEPNNEQFF
TRBV2	TRBJ2-7	few	.	TGTGCCAGTCGAGAGTCCCTCTACGAGCAGTACTTC	CASRESLYEQYF
TRBV7-6	TRBJ2-1	few	TRBD1	TGTGCCAGCAGCTTAAACAGGGGCTATAGATACAATGAGCAGTTCTTC	CASSLNRGYRYNEQFF
TRBV7-9	TRBJ2-5	.	TRBD2	TGTGCCAGCAGCTTTCCAGCGGGAAGCGAGACCCAGTACTTC	CASSFPAGSETQYF
TRBV7-2	TRBJ2-7	few	.	TGTGCCAGCAGCTTTCCGGGCTCCCTGGGCCACGAGCAGTACTTC	CASSFPGSLGHEQYF
TRBV4-3	TRBJ2-2	many	.	TGCGCCAGCAGCCATACGAGCAGGGGCGTTAACACCGGGGAGCTGTTTTTT	CASSHTSRGVNTGELFF
TRBV7-9	TRBJ2-3	many	TRBD2	TGTGCCAGCGGGGGGGTCTCAGATACGCAGTATTTT	CASGGVSDTQYF
TRBV7-2	TRBJ2-3	many	.	TGTGCCAGCAGCTTCCCTGGGGGGAGGTCAGATACGCAGTATTTT	CASSFPGGRSDTQYF
TRBV5-1	TRBJ1-4	.	.	TGCGCCAGCAGCTTGGCCGGGGCAGGAGGTCGCGAAAAACTGTTTTTT	CASSLAGAGGREKLFF
TRBV7-2	TRBJ2-1	few	.	TGTGCCAGCAGCTTAGGACCGGGAGCTGTTTACAATGAGCAGTTCTTC	CASSLGPGAVYNEQFF
TRBV4-1	TRBJ1-2	.	TRBD1	TGCGCCAGCAGCCAAGATGCCCGACAGGGCTATGGCTACACCTTC	CASSQDARQGYGYTF
TRBV5-1	TRBJ2-3	many	TRBD2	TGCGCCAGCAGCCTACGAGCGGGAACAACAGATACGCAGTATTTT	CASSLRAGTTDTQYF
TRBV28	TRBJ1-2	many	TRBD1	TGTGCCAGCAGTTCCTTCGACAGGGGCGCCCAGAGAGCTGGCTACACCTTC	CASSSFDRGAQRAGYTF
TRBV27	TRBJ2-1	many	.	TGTGCCAGCAGGGGCCAGGAGAACAATGAGCAGTTCTTC	CASRGQENNEQFF
TRBV28	TRBJ2-7	many	.	TGTGCCAGCAGTTTATCCCCTCACGAGCAGTACTTC	CASSLSPHEQYF
TRBV28	TRBJ1-2	many	.	TGTGCCAGCAGTTCACGGCTCGGCTATGGCTACACCTTC	CASSSRLGYGYTF